This paragraph reports one T cell receptor (beta chain). The target of this receptor is not known. Per-nucleotide qualities are absent, and no much larger clonotype sits a single base away. Including cysteine and phenylalanine, the CDR3 has 13 amino acids. The read is trimmed to its CDR3 DNA, 39 bases read in frame from base 1. CDR1 and CDR2 (SNHLY, FYNNEI) derive from the germline V gene. The trim is 3 bases for V and 7 bases for J, with a gap of 13 bases between the germline ends. The data originate from a study of cytomegalovirus exposure and HLA in healthy donors (dated by TCRdb to 2016 to 2017). With respect to the entire study: According to an earlier analysis of 587 of the donors, 150 million to 200 million T cells yielded some 110 million unique TCR beta sequences and roughly 280 Gb of sequence data. Typing coverage differed by locus: A, B, C, DRB1 and DQB1 were typed in about 620-640 donors, DQA1 in roughly 500, DPA1 in around 610, and DPB1 in 450 to 490. An earlier analysis of some 500 of the donors applied high-throughput TCR beta sequencing to assess whether each TCR beta V gene segment acted as functional or pseudogenic. A later analysis re-examined previously published TCR beta repertoires from just over 650 donors and added high-resolution HLA genotyping to investigate patterns of TCR occurrence. The study combined high-throughput TCR immunosequencing, statistical association of individual TCRs with disease status, and machine learning to predict cytomegalovirus infection status. Roughly 300 gigabases of sequencing data and around 90 million unique TCR sequences made up an early release that covered approximately 650 HLA-typed donors. Among 300 to 500 genotyped donors of the cohort, an average of roughly 230,000 unique TCR beta nucleotide sequences was sequenced per donor, of which about 20% were non-productive. Donor age, sex, ethnicity and CMV serostatus were compiled alongside the repertoire data. Among the approximately 400 genotyped donors, around 81% belonged to the genetic ancestry cluster associated with self-reported Caucasian donors. The study was designed to test whether signatures of past pathogen exposure could be identified by cataloging public T cell receptors. In a later genetic analysis, genome-wide SNP genotypes for about 55% of the roughly 700 donors were used, and that subset was treated as a discovery cohort. A separate validation cohort of 100 to 150 different subjects was used in addition to the approximately 670-subject first cohort. The study profiled the T cell repertoires of 500 to 800 subjects by immunosequencing and related them to cytomegalovirus serostatus. Every discovery cohort repertoire had been produced on one sequencing platform. Roughly 5 DR-DQ haplotypes were handled as single units for association and clustering, since linkage in the cohort was strong. Rather than drawing on any new phenotypic data, the later analysis identified candidate immune exposures from TCR beta sequences and the way those sequences occurred across donors. Class I and class II HLA loci were covered by the typing at four-digit resolution. Points the paper makes about the study in general: Specific HLA alleles were associated with 15,000 to 20,000 TCR beta sequences at a false discovery rate of 0.05 in a later analysis. In a later analysis, HLA-associated TCR beta chains were found to be more clonally expanded and to have lower generation probabilities than equally common non-associated chains. A later analysis found that most CMV-associated TCR beta chains appeared HLA-restricted, with HLA associations seemingly driven largely by CMV exposure. Broadly in line with IMGT annotations, most TCR beta V segments showed up in productive rearrangements about 87% or about 30% of the time in an earlier analysis of 587 of the donors. A further reported finding was that TCR beta sequences accurately predicted the HLA-A and HLA-B alleles for most subjects in the first cohort. While some public TCRs were present in many individuals, most TCR sequences turned up only very rarely across donors. In this cohort, only TCR beta chains were sequenced, and detectable features were limited by the absence of alpha or paired-chain data. A later analysis reported that several top co-occurrence clusters appeared linked to parvovirus B19, influenza, CMV and Epstein-Barr virus. Correlated functional status among segregating V segments might be attributable to linkage disequilibrium, but an unknown experimental factor could not be ruled out. In vitro tests confirmed that a few of the cytomegalovirus-associated TCR beta chains recognize cytomegalovirus antigens. The authors suggested that the approach could potentially be extended to other disease states and immunological phenotypes. Compared with the 666-donor mean, donors in an Asian-associated ancestry cluster had fewer N-insertions in productive TCRs, according to a later genetic analysis. A cluster of highly shared sequence variants was judged likely to represent a technical artifact of the sequencing pipeline. In both the original and validation cohorts, the classifier was reported to diagnose cytomegalovirus status with high specificity and sensitivity. For the cohort, immune exposure information was limited to CMV serostatus. When HLA alleles, especially DR and DQ, strongly co-occurred, TCR associations were difficult to assign to individual alleles. Presence/absence analyses assumed roughly uniform sequencing depth across donors, an assumption that may not hold. Because counts were too low, roughly 18 rarely observed V segments, including chromosome 9 orphons, were left out of the earlier analysis of about 500 of the donors. Because some donors lacked HLA typing at each locus, the association tests relied only on the typed subset. A later analysis found that TCR association rates varied across HLA loci, with DRB1 alleles showing the most associated TCRs and HLA-C alleles the fewest. An association between a missense DCLRE1C variant and V-gene and J-gene trimming of TCR beta chains was found in a later genetic analysis and replicated in an independent cohort. The study gave a list of 150 to 200 TCR beta chains associated with cytomegalovirus. Some IMGT-functional V segments, including TRBV6-2 and TRBV6-3, could not be told apart with the 87-base-pair reads, so those segments were excluded.

Library creation used the immunoSEQ multiplex PCR assay. A mixture of 60 forward primers for TCR Vbeta segments and 13 reverse primers for TCR Jbeta segments was used in the multiplex PCR. The CDR3 region of rearranged TCR beta genes was amplified from genomic DNA by a multiplex PCR assay. On the Illumina HiSeq System, the amplified TCR beta libraries were sequenced as 87-base-pair reads. The study's own analysis went as follows. Across the 500 to 700 repertoires, a later analysis counted 80 million or so unique TCR beta chains, roughly 11 million of which were shared by at least two donors. A nearest-neighbor algorithm error-corrected the raw reads and collapsed the reads into unique sequences, merging closely related sequences to remove PCR and sequencing errors. CDR3 sequences were aligned to IMGT reference sequences to assign V, D and J gene segments. Each retained sequence needed at least a six-nucleotide match to both a V gene segment and a J gene segment. A rearrangement counted as productive if the CDR3 had no stop codons and remained in frame with V and J, and every other rearrangement counted as non-productive. CDR3 was defined according to IMGT convention as the region running from the second conserved V-encoded cysteine to the conserved J-encoded phenylalanine. The earlier analysis of about 590 of the donors excluded sequences that lacked an unambiguous match to a single V gene segment. An earlier analysis of 500 to 600 of the donors classified V segments as functional when productive rearrangements were above 56.7% and as segregating when the standard deviation between donors was above 5%. To diagnose cytomegalovirus status from the catalog of TCR beta chain sequences, a statistical classification framework was built. V and J gene assignment, in a later analysis, came from comparing TCR nucleotide sequences with IMGT/GENE-DB human TR gene sequences. A later analysis assigned CDR3 sequences and most-parsimonious VDJ recombination scenarios with the TCRdist pipeline. In a later analysis, each TCR beta chain was defined by its CDR3 amino acid sequence together with its V-gene family, and reads without a unique V-gene family were excluded. A later analysis removed 592 highly shared, low-generation-probability nucleotide sequences to deal with suspected cross-contamination and a sequencing artifact. In a later analysis, a clonal expansion index was calculated for each public chain from normalized within-repertoire ranks of inferred template counts. In a later analysis, generation probabilities were computed using a VDJ recombination model fitted to out-of-frame rearrangements, and the results were checked against IGoR. In a later analysis, hypergeometric tests were used to score TCR-TCR, TCR-HLA and TCR-CMV co-occurrence, with a repertoire-size bias correction applied to TCR pairs. False discovery rates were estimated in a later analysis by permuting HLA or CMV assignments 20 times. In a later analysis, co-occurring TCRs were grouped using DBSCAN, with TCRdist sequence similarity added in when clustering inside HLA-allele-positive subsets. Repertoires with fewer than 30,000 or more than 120,000 public chains, plus five repertoires with anomalous nucleotide sharing, were excluded from co-occurrence clustering. TCRdb took this table from immuneACCESS and kept in-frame rearrangements with V and J called. Such tables lack part of the clones; where checked against another copy, unresolved V genes explain under half of the gap, and the rest is unexplained. The V and J calls and clone size come from that table; D and trimming were worked out from the DNA. The sample table holds around 190,000 clones, of which roughly 85% were seen once. 0.69% of the sample belongs to the ten largest clones.

The cohort was made up of about 610 healthy bone marrow donors. All cohort members were sampled while nominally healthy, although unrecorded immune exposures were likely present. The donor tested CMV seronegative, placing the donor among the roughly 340 seronegative members of the cohort. A peripheral blood sample was provided by each donor, and peripheral blood mononuclear cells were used for TCR beta sequencing. Genomic DNA was extracted from the blood cell samples with the Qiagen DNeasy Blood Extraction Kit. The material sequenced was PBMCs. The chain couples TRBV2 to TRBJ2-7, with the D gene too uncertain to name. The receptor's source is a woman in her thirties or forties in good health and CMV-seronegative. The CDR3 has the sequence CASSDDWSTEQYF. The base sequence is TGTGCCAGCAGTGACGACTGGTCTACGGAGCAGTACTTC.